This T cell receptor (beta chain) was identified during a study of identifying expanded T cells in peripheral blood. From germline, CDR1 is SNHLY and CDR2 FYNNEI. The V end lost 7 bases, the J end lost 0 bases, and 10 bases lay between the germline ends. The CDR3 sequence is 15 residues long. Study-wide results and caveats: Clone count variance between approximately two-week samples rose with total template count.

With regard to this clone: Its specificity is not known.

The data were produced by immunoSEQ multiplex PCR, yet TCRdb's version contains in-frame clones alone and is incomplete. The sample records more than 45,000 clones, around 83% being singletons. The sequence was obtained from a person aged 18-70 years in good health. The V and J genes are TRBV2 and TRBJ1-6; tentatively, D is TRBD1 (6 bases). Sample: blood. CDR3: CASKGQSSYNSPLHF. The CDR3 bases are TGTGCCAGCAAAGGACAGAGCTCCTATAATTCACCCCTCCACTTT.